This is a list of T cell receptor beta chains from one sample in a study of T cell repertoires in cytomegalovirus infection. A single record per CDR3 protein comes from TCRdb applying MiXCR to the reads. Of about 740,000 distinct CDR3 sequences in the sample, less than 40% were seen once. The sequenced material came from PBMCs. The receptors originated from a human donor in good health (CMV status not recorded). Some clones in this sample may be carry-over from other donors' samples. The CDR3 runs from the conserved cysteine through the conserved F or W. A D gene is named only where the DNA matches it firmly. Only part of the rows carry a size: once, few, many, or a class if the clone is expanded.

>.|TRBJ2-1|TRBV12-3/TRBV12-4|.
CASSIRQNEQFF
TGTGCCAGCAGCATCAGACAGAATGAGCAGTTCTTC
>TRBD1|TRBJ1-2|TRBV12-3/TRBV12-4|.
CASTRTGGSYGYTF
TGTGCCAGCACCCGAACAGGGGGCAGCTATGGCTACACCTTC
>.|TRBJ1-5|TRBV19|few
CASSITSNQPQHF
TGTGCCAGTAGTATTACTAGCAATCAGCCCCAGCATTTT
>TRBD1|TRBJ1-1|TRBV7-2|many
CASSYGDRNTEAFF
TGTGCCAGCAGCTATGGGGACAGGAACACTGAAGCTTTCTTT
>.|TRBJ2-5|TRBV28|.
CASSLVGAAETQYF
TGTGCCAGCAGTTTGGTGGGGGCGGCGGAGACCCAGTACTTC
>.|TRBJ1-2|TRBV28|.
CASSFTRRDGYTF
TGTGCCAGCAGTTTTACACGGAGGGATGGCTACACCTTC
>TRBD1|TRBJ2-5|TRBV4-1|few
CASSHEWTGGEETQYF
TGCGCCAGCAGCCATGAATGGACAGGGGGCGAAGAGACCCAGTACTTC
>.|TRBJ2-7|TRBV4-1|.
CASSQDIYKQYF
TGTGCCAGCAGCCAAGACATCTACAAGCAGTACTTC
>.|TRBJ1-1|TRBV11-2|.
CASLHRVTMNTEAFF
TGTGCCAGCCTCCACCGGGTTACAATGAACACTGAAGCTTTCTTT
>.|TRBJ2-3|TRBV5-4|.
CASSLYWRSTDTQYF
TGTGCCAGCAGCTTGTATTGGCGAAGCACAGATACGCAGTATTTT
>TRBD1|TRBJ1-1|TRBV28|few
CASSRQGIEAFF
TGTGCCAGCAGCCGACAGGGAATTGAAGCTTTCTTT
>.|TRBJ2-3|TRBV7-9|many
CASSFQGGDTQYF
TGTGCCAGCAGCTTCCAGGGTGGTGATACGCAGTATTTT
>TRBD1|TRBJ1-2|TRBV6-1|few
CASSEPTGLTRGYTF
TGTGCCAGCAGTGAACCGACAGGGTTGACGCGGGGCTACACCTTC
>TRBD2|TRBJ2-7|TRBV7-2|many
CASSLASGSYEQYF
TGTGCCAGCAGCTTGGCTAGCGGTTCCTACGAGCAGTACTTC
>TRBD1|TRBJ2-5|TRBV28|few
CASSIDRGVGETQYF
TGTGCCAGCAGTATAGACAGGGGGGTCGGCGAGACCCAGTACTTC
>.|TRBJ1-3|TRBV7-9|few
CASSRLPEISGNTIYF
TGTGCCAGCAGCCGACTCCCAGAGATCTCTGGAAACACCATATATTTT
>.|TRBJ2-7|TRBV7-9|.
CASSMDLTSYEQYF
TGTGCCAGCAGCATGGATTTAACCTCCTACGAGCAGTACTTC
>TRBD2|TRBJ2-2|TRBV19|.
CASSKGTSGFANTGELFF
TGTGCCAGTAGTAAAGGGACTAGCGGATTCGCGAACACCGGGGAGCTGTTTTTT
>.|TRBJ2-7|TRBV29-1|few
CSVRTTNYEQYF
TGCAGCGTTCGGACTACTAACTACGAGCAGTACTTC
>TRBD2|TRBJ2-1|TRBV7-8|few
CASSISGRVSSYNEQFF
TGTGCCAGCAGCATTAGCGGGAGGGTGAGCTCCTACAATGAGCAGTTCTTC
>TRBD1|TRBJ1-4|TRBV28|.
CASSLGQEVNEKLFF
TGTGCCAGCAGTTTAGGACAGGAGGTTAATGAAAAACTGTTTTTT
>.|TRBJ2-1|TRBV6-2/TRBV6-3|.
CASSYVGIRGGPSYNEQFF
TGTGCCAGCAGTTACGTCGGGATTAGGGGGGGGCCCTCCTACAATGAGCAGTTCTTC
>TRBD2|TRBJ2-5|TRBV7-2|.
CASSSPGLALQETQYF
TGTGCCAGCAGCTCACCGGGACTAGCGCTTCAAGAGACCCAGTACTTC
>.|TRBJ1-1|TRBV12-3/TRBV12-4|.
CASSPNLGESEAFF
TGTGCCAGCAGTCCGAATTTAGGAGAATCTGAAGCTTTCTTT
>.|TRBJ2-5|TRBV27|few
CAKTKQGLGETQYF
TGTGCCAAGACGAAGCAGGGGCTAGGAGAGACCCAGTACTTC
>.|TRBJ1-5|TRBV6-1|.
CASSEESGVTHQPQHF
TGTGCCAGCAGTGAAGAGTCCGGAGTAACCCACCAGCCCCAGCATTTT
>.|TRBJ1-6|TRBV6-6|.
CASSPTAGALKIEIPLHF
TGTGCCAGCAGTCCTACTGCTGGAGCCTTGAAGATAGAAATTCCCCTCCACTTT
>.|TRBJ2-7|TRBV6-5|.
CASNPTGTSSYEQYF
TGTGCCAGCAACCCAACCGGGACCAGCTCCTACGAGCAGTACTTC
>.|TRBJ2-1|TRBV7-8|many
CASSLGLGILDNEQFF
TGTGCCAGCAGCTTAGGGTTGGGGATTCTAGACAATGAGCAGTTCTTC
>.|TRBJ2-1|TRBV24-1|.
CATSVAGAGYNEQFF
TGTGCCACCAGTGTGGCGGGGGCCGGTTACAATGAGCAGTTCTTC
>.|TRBJ2-3|TRBV18|.
CASSTLTSTDTQYF
TGTGCCAGCTCAACACTCACTAGCACAGATACGCAGTATTTT
>TRBD1|TRBJ2-3|TRBV9|.
CASSTRTGETQYF
TGTGCCAGCAGCACGCGGACAGGGGAGACGCAGTATTTT
>.|TRBJ1-2|TRBV28|few
CASSLTMAGANYGYTF
TGTGCCAGCAGTCTGACTATGGCGGGAGCTAACTATGGCTACACCTTC
>.|TRBJ2-7|TRBV5-8|.
CASSLETGANYEQYF
TGTGCCAGCAGCTTGGAAACAGGCGCTAACTACGAGCAGTACTTC
>.|TRBJ2-1|TRBV7-2|once
CASSWDSTDQFF
TGTGCAAGCAGCTGGGACTCCACAGATCAGTTCTTC
>TRBD2|TRBJ2-7|TRBV9|.
CASGGGQFVYEQYF
TGTGCCTCGGGAGGGGGGCAGTTCGTCTACGAGCAGTACTTC
>TRBD1|TRBJ1-4|TRBV28|few
CASSTTGFNEKLFF
TGTGCCAGCAGTACGACAGGGTTCAATGAAAAACTGTTTTTT